The clone carrying this TCR beta chain was found a few times. A second PCR, run for roughly 7 to 11 cycles, used a sample-barcoded 5' primer plus a J-beta primer mix. TCRdb recomputed calls from the 5' RACE reads with MiXCR, one row per CDR3 protein. The repertoire includes approximately 960,000 distinct CDR3 sequences, about 28% of them detected once, and roughly a tenth sits in the top ten. The individuals who served as donors were healthy Caucasians living in Russia, aged about 6 to 95. The CDR3 runs to 16 residues. Germline V gives CDR1 DFQATT, CDR2 SNEGSKA (reference sequence). Germline trimming cut 0 bases from V and 1 base from J; bases unmatched to any gene: 2. This sample was taken from a study of blood T cells in healthy people across ages. This sample also belongs to another study, concerning T cells of mothers and their children. This second study says: Donors comprised three healthy Caucasian mothers plus their six children.

Sequencing used blood. The receptor was isolated from a woman in her thirties or forties in good health. The chain couples TRBV20-1 to TRBJ2-3, with 12 bases aligning to TRBD2. The CDR3 reads CSARDTSGGRTDTQYF. DNA of the CDR3: TGCAGTGCTAGAGATACTAGCGGGGGGCGCACAGATACGCAGTATTTT.